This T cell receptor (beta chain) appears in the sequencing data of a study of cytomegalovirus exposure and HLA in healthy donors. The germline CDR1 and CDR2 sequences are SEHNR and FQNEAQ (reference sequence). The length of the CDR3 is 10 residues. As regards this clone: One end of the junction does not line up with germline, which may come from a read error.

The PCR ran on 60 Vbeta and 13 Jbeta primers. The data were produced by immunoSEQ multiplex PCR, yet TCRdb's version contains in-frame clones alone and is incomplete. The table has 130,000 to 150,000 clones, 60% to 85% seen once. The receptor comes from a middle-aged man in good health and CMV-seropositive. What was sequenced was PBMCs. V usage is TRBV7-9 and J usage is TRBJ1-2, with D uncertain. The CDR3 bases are TGTACCAGCTCCCTATATGGCTACACCTTC. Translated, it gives CTSSLYGYTF. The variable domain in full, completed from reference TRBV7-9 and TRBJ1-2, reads DTGVSQNPRHKITKRGQNVTFRCDPISEHNRLYWYRQTLGQGPEFLTYFQNEAQLEKSRLLSDRFSAERPKGSFSTLEIQRTEQGDSAMYLCTSSLYGYTFGSGTRLTVV.